This T cell receptor beta chain derives from a study of blood T cell repertoires in COVID-19. Germline V gene data show CDR1 as MNHEY and CDR2 as SVGAGI. Trimming removed 8 bases from V and 0 bases from J, with 11 bases in between. There are 14 residues in the CDR3. Source study methods: Reference gene primer amplification yielded estimated nucleated cell counts. Here immunoSEQ multiplex PCR was the method, and the copy in TCRdb shows in-frame clones only, minus some. V, J and clone size reflect that table, while D and trimming were determined from the DNA. The sample consists of approximately 400,000 clones, under 85% of them appearing once. Cohorts were determined from participant-reported clinical history. Either two negative PCRs, clearance, or symptom resolution qualified Cohort 3 donors as recovered.

Material for sequencing was PBMCs or T cells enriched from blood (not recorded which). This receptor was obtained from a woman aged 50 to 65 who had recovered from COVID-19. The chain is built from TRBV6-5 and TRBJ1-3; D is undetermined. CDR3: CASAGTISGNTIYF. Here the CDR3 DNA reads TGTGCCAGCGCTGGCACCATCTCTGGAAACACCATATATTTT.